Listed here are 17 T cell receptor beta chains from one sample, sequenced in a study of PD-1 blockade in classical Hodgkin lymphoma. Specified time point: cycle 4 day 1 (C4D1), after 5 to 7 weeks of nivolumab. Each patient experienced a relapse that followed autologous stem cell transplantation, and brentuximab vedotin exposure varied. The authors purified CD4+ T cells from thawed PBMCs by magnetic negative selection. The method was immunoSEQ multiplex PCR; TCRdb's version includes in-frame clones alone and lacks a portion of them. The sample gives some 17,000 clones, approximately 81% of which show up once; 2% to 2.5% is in the top ten. Sequencing was performed on CD4+ T cells from blood, taken before the fourth cycle of nivolumab. The receptors were gathered from a human donor with classical Hodgkin lymphoma.

V gene TRBV4-1 combines with J gene TRBJ2-5; the D gene is possibly TRBD1 (6 bases). Germline V gene sequence: CDR1 MGHRA, CDR2 YSYEKL. This CDR3 comprises 17 residues. The germline V and J ends were trimmed by 3 bases and 1 base, with 18 bases remaining between them. The CDR3: CASSQGTRGHRQETQYF. CDR3 nucleotide sequence: TGCGCCAGCAGCCAGGGTACCAGGGGACATCGCCAAGAGACCCAGTACTTC.

This chain connects TRBV11-2 to TRBJ2-1; possible D gene TRBD1, 6 bases. Germline CDR1 reads SGHAT; CDR2 reads FQNNGV. The CDR3 runs to 16 residues. The V and J ends lost 0 bases and 9 bases respectively, with 18 bases between them. This chain's CDR3 is CASSLDPPVFRGEQFF. CDR3 in DNA: TGTGCCAGCAGCTTAGATCCCCCGGTTTTCAGGGGTGAGCAGTTCTTC.

The chain employs TRBV7-6 and TRBJ2-3; D not certain. Per the germline V gene, CDR1 is SGHVS and CDR2 is FNYEAQ. V gave up 1 base and J gave up 7 bases, with 9 bases separating them. The CDR3 spans 13 residues. This chain's CDR3 is CASSLEDLNTQYF. In nucleotides, the CDR3 is TGTGCCAGCAGCTTAGAAGATCTGAATACGCAGTATTTT.

The chain is built from TRBV6-5 and TRBJ1-2; D is ambiguous. The germline V gene encodes CDR1 MNHEY and CDR2 SVGAGI. The V and J ends lost 0 bases and 6 bases respectively, with 11 bases between them. The CDR3 contains 14 residues. CDR3 nucleotides: TGTGCCAGCAGTTACTCAGTACGTTTGCATGGCTACACCTTC. This sequence encodes CASSYSVRLHGYTF.

A few counts support this clone. The chain recombines TRBV6-5 with TRBJ1-5; the D is unclear. This CDR3 comprises 13 residues. The V and J ends lost 0 bases and 11 bases respectively, with 11 bases between them. Germline V CDR1 and CDR2: MNHEY, SVGAGI. This CDR3 is CASSYSLMGAQHF. The CDR3, as DNA: TGTGCCAGCAGTTACTCGCTTATGGGAGCCCAGCATTTT.

The chain combines TRBV7-2 with TRBJ2-5; TRBD2 might be the D (5 bases). The CDR3 totals 14 residues. Germline V gives CDR1 SGHTA, CDR2 FQGNSA. V dropped 1 base and J dropped 1 base, with 7 bases sitting between them. The CDR3 nucleotides read TGTGCCAGCAGCTTAGTTGGAGGCCAAGAGACCCAGTACTTC. As protein: CASSLVGGQETQYF.

The CDR3 DNA sequence: TGCGCCAGCAGCTTGGGAACACTAGCGGGGGTAGACAATGAGCAGTTCTTC. This sequence encodes CASSLGTLAGVDNEQFF. J is TRBJ2-1 and V is TRBV5-1; 11 bases fit TRBD2. CDR3 length equals 17 residues. Trimming at V came to 0 bases and at J to 5 bases, leaving 7 bases not matched to a gene. The germline V gene has CDR1 SGHRS and CDR2 YFSETQ.

The V call is TRBV18, the J call TRBJ2-5; possible D gene TRBD1, 5 bases. The end of the DNA fits TRBJ2-7 better, so the J call may be wrong. This CDR3 comprises 12 residues. Looked up from germline, CDR1 is KGHSH and CDR2 is LQKENI. CDR3 protein: CASSTQGYEQYF. For the CDR3, the DNA is TGTGCCAGCTCAACTCAGGGCTACGAGCAGTACTTC.

This clone showed up just a few times. The chain uses TRBV15 and TRBJ1-2; D remains unclear. The CDR3 has 13 residues. Germline CDR1 and CDR2: LNHNV and YYDKDF (reference sequence). The V gene lost 0 bases and the J gene lost 4 bases, with 6 bases spanning the gap. CDR3: CATSRDGLYGYTF. The CDR3 nucleotides read TGTGCCACCAGCAGAGATGGGCTCTATGGCTACACCTTC.

The V gene is TRBV6-5, the J gene TRBJ1-6, with TRBD1 matching 9 bases. This CDR3 has 16 residues. CDR1 MNHEY and CDR2 SVGAGI come from the germline V gene. The V gene end was trimmed by 2 bases and the J gene end by 6 bases; junction bases not matched to a gene: 5. CDR3 in amino acids: CASSYQRTGVNSPLHF. CDR3 nucleotide sequence: TGTGCCAGCAGTTACCAACGGACAGGGGTTAATTCACCCCTCCACTTT.

The rearrangement links TRBV6-1 to TRBJ2-3; weak D call: TRBD1 (6 bases). Deletions cut 10 bases from V and 3 bases from J, with 20 bases between. The CDR3 extends over 15 amino acids. CDR1 is MNHNS and CDR2 is SASEGT in the germline V gene. The CDR3 loop reads CATRGNGIRTDTQYF. CDR3 bases: TGTGCCACTAGGGGGAATGGAATCAGAACAGATACGCAGTATTTT.

The chain couples TRBV5-1 to TRBJ2-7; a weak D match, TRBD2 (7 bases). Germline loops: CDR1 SGHRS, CDR2 YFSETQ. Trimming shortened V by 1 base and J by 4 bases, and 18 bases separated the two germline ends. CDR3 size: 16 residues. The CDR3 sequence: CASSLREAGTGYEQYF. Here the CDR3 DNA reads TGCGCCAGCAGCTTGCGGGAGGCGGGAACAGGGTACGAGCAGTACTTC.

The chain uses TRBV7-9 and TRBJ2-3, with 7 bases matching TRBD2. Per germline, CDR1 SEHNR and CDR2 FQNEAQ (reference sequence). The J segment lost 6 bases and the V segment lost 5 bases, leaving 8 bases of the junction unmatched. This CDR3 spans 14 amino acids. CDR3 in DNA: TGTGCCAGCAGCCCAACTAGCGTTATGGATACGCAGTATTTT. This translates into CASSPTSVMDTQYF. The whole variable domain, filled in from reference TRBV7-9 and TRBJ2-3, reads DTGVSQNPRHKITKRGQNVTFRCDPISEHNRLYWYRQTLGQGPEFLTYFQNEAQLEKSRLLSDRFSAERPKGSFSTLEIQRTEQGDSAMYLCASSPTSVMDTQYFGPGTRLTVL.

This sequence joins TRBV7-2 and TRBJ1-5; 10 bases line up with TRBD1. Germline V lookup: CDR1 SGHTA, CDR2 FQGNSA. The CDR3 totals 15 residues. After removal of 5 bases from V and 6 bases from J, the junction contained 7 bases not matched to a gene. The CDR3 DNA is TGTGCCAGCAGCCCCAGGGACAGGGGACGTCAGCCCCAGCATTTT. Its protein is CASSPRDRGRQPQHF.

The chain links TRBV2 to TRBJ1-3, with D hard to call. Trimming cost V 5 bases and J 0 bases, with 14 bases left between them. The CDR3 covers 16 residues. Germline V gene data show CDR1 as SNHLY and CDR2 as FYNNEI. In DNA, the CDR3 is TGTGCCAGCAGTCGAGACGGCGTACGCTCTGGAAACACCATATATTTT. Translation gives CASSRDGVRSGNTIYF. The full variable domain, rest sourced from reference TRBV2 and TRBJ1-3, is EPEVTQTPSHQVTQMGQEVILRCVPISNHLYFYWYRQILGQKVEFLVSFYNNEISEKSEIFDDQFSVERPDGSNFTLKIRSTKLEDSAMYFCASSRDGVRSGNTIYFGEGSWLTVV.

Only a few counts were recorded for this clone. V usage is TRBV2 and J usage is TRBJ1-5; tentative D call: TRBD1 (5 bases). The CDR3 is 13 residues long. CDR1 is SNHLY and CDR2 is FYNNEI in the germline V gene. Trimming pared 4 bases from V and 11 bases from J, leaving 15 bases between. Here the CDR3 reads CASSGGLQMAQHF. The CDR3 nucleotides read TGTGCCAGCAGTGGGGGACTTCAAATGGCCCAGCATTTT.

The chain is built from TRBV25-1 and TRBJ2-3, with 13 bases that match TRBD2. The V and J ends lost 4 bases and 0 bases, in that order; junction bases with no gene match: 7. Germline lookup yields CDR1 MGHDK and CDR2 SYGVNS. CDR3 size: 18 residues. CDR3 DNA sequence: TGTGCCAGCAGTGCCGTCGGGACTAGCGGGAAAAGCACAGATACGCAGTATTTT. Translating gives CASSAVGTSGKSTDTQYF.